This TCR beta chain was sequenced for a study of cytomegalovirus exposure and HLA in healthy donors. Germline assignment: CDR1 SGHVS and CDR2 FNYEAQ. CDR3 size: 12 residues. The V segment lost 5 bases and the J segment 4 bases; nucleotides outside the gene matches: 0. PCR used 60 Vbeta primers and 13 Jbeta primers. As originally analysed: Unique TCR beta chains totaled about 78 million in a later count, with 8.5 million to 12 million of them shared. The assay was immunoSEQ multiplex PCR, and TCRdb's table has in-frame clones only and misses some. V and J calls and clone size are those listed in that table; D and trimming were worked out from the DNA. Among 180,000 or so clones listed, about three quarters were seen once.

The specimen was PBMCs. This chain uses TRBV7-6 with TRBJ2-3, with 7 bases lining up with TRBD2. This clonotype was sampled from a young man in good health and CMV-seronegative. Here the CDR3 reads CASSGGADTQYF. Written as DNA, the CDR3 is TGTGCCAGCAGCGGGGGGGCAGATACGCAGTATTTT.